Following are 8 T cell receptor beta chains from one sample sequenced in a study of blood T cell repertoires in COVID-19. Sequencing was performed with immunoSEQ multiplex PCR; in TCRdb, only in-frame clones are kept and a portion is missing. The sample has fewer than 80,000 clones; 74% are singletons. The sequenced sample was peripheral blood. These receptors were collected from a woman older than 75 with acute or convalescent COVID-19.

This clone came up a few times. The chain employs TRBV28 and TRBJ2-5; TRBD1 matches at 9 bases. From germline, CDR1 is MDHEN and CDR2 SYDVKM. The CDR3 extends over 18 amino acids. Trimming at V came to 2 bases and at J to 1 base, leaving 11 bases not matched to a gene. CDR3 loop: CASSLPAGTGSLQETQYF. CDR3 nucleotide sequence: TGTGCCAGCAGTTTACCAGCCGGGACAGGGAGTCTCCAAGAGACCCAGTACTTC.

The CDR3 sequence: CASSSPGRANEQFF. CDR3 bases: TGCGCCAGCAGCTCACCCGGGAGGGCCAATGAGCAGTTCTTC. V is TRBV4-1 and J is TRBJ2-1; 8 bases match TRBD2. From germline, CDR1 is MGHRA and CDR2 YSYEKL. The CDR3 runs 14 residues. J gave up 6 bases and V 5 bases, and 6 bases lay outside the gene matches.

This chain links TRBV29-1 with TRBJ2-5; a possible D gene is TRBD1 (6 bases). Trimming took off 2 bases at V and 5 bases at J, with 9 bases between the two ends. There are 12 residues in the CDR3. Per the germline V gene, CDR1 is SQVTM and CDR2 is ANQGSEA. The CDR3 DNA is TGCAGCGTTGAATGGCAGGGGGAGACCCAGTACTTC. As protein: CSVEWQGETQYF.

The chain carries TRBV5-4 and TRBJ2-7; 9 nucleotides match TRBD2. The CDR3 is 15 amino acids. With 5 bases clipped from V and 6 bases from J, the junction kept 12 bases outside the gene matches. Germline CDR1 and CDR2: SGHNT and YYREEE (reference sequence). CDR3: CASRTAGGRITEQYF. In DNA form, the CDR3 reads TGTGCCAGCAGGACCGCGGGAGGGCGGATCACCGAGCAGTACTTC.

The CDR3 spells CASSPNGQGEQYF. The CDR3 DNA reads TGTGCCAGTAGTCCCAACGGACAAGGCGAGCAGTACTTC. This rearrangement joins TRBV19 to TRBJ2-7, with a weak D call TRBD1 (5 bases). Germline-derived CDR1 and CDR2 are LNHDA and SQIVND (reference sequence). Trimming shortened V by 5 bases and J by 6 bases, and 14 bases separated the two germline ends. CDR3 length: 13 amino acids. The variable domain in full, completed from reference TRBV19 and TRBJ2-7, reads DGGITQSPKYLFRKEGQNVTLSCEQNLNHDAMYWYRQDPGQGLRLIYYSQIVNDFQKGDIAEGYSVSREKKESFPLTVTSAQKNPTAFYLCASSPNGQGEQYFGPGTRLTVT.

J is TRBJ1-1 and V is TRBV5-4, with D uncertain. Germline assignment: CDR1 SGHNT and CDR2 YYREEE (reference sequence). V was shortened by 0 bases and J by 2 bases, with 17 bases between the two germline ends. The CDR3 runs to 17 residues. CDR3 DNA sequence: TGTGCCAGCAGCTTGGGCGGGCCTTCCCTTGGAAACACTGAAGCTTTCTTT. Amino acids: CASSLGGPSLGNTEAFF.

This clone is termed medium-sized (0.01 to 0.1%). This chain links TRBV2 with TRBJ1-1; TRBD1 matches at 8 bases. The germline gives CDR1 SNHLY, CDR2 FYNNEI. The CDR3 covers 12 residues. With 2 bases clipped from V and 11 bases from J, the junction kept 4 bases outside the gene matches. CDR3 region: CASSELRTGAFF. Here the CDR3 DNA reads TGTGCCAGCAGTGAATTGAGGACAGGGGCTTTCTTT.

The chain links TRBV7-2 to TRBJ1-6; no definite D call. Trimming took off 2 bases at V and 0 bases at J, with 8 bases between the two ends. Germline lookup yields CDR1 SGHTA and CDR2 FQGNSA. The CDR3 extends over 16 amino acids. The CDR3, as DNA: TGTGCCAGCAGCTTAATCCGGAGCTCCTATAATTCACCCCTCCACTTT. Amino acid sequence: CASSLIRSSYNSPLHF. The full variable domain, in which reference TRBV7-2 and TRBJ1-6 provide the parts outside the CDR3, is GAGVSQSPSNKVTEKGKDVELRCDPISGHTALYWYRQSLGQGLEFLIYFQGNSAPDKSGLPSDRFSAERTGGSVSTLTIQRTQQEDSAVYLCASSLIRSSYNSPLHFGNGTRLTVT.